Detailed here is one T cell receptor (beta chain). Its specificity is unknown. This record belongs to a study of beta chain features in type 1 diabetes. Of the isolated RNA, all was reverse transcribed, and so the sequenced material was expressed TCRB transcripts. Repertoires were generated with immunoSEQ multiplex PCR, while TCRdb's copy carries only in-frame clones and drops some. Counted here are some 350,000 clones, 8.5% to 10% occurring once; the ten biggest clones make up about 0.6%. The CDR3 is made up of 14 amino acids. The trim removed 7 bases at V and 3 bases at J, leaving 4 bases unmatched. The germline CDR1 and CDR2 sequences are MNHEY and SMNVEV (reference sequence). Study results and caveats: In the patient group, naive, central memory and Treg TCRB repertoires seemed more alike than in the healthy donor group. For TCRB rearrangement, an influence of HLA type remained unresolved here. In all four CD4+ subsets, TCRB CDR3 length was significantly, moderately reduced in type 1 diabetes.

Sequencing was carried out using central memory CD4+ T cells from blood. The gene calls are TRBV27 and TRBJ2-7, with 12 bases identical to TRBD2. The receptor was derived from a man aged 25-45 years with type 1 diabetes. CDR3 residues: CASMRTSGVYEQYF. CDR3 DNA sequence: TGTGCCAGCATGAGGACTAGCGGGGTCTACGAGCAGTACTTC.